This is a list of T cell receptor beta chains from one sample in a study of CXCR3-negative and CXCR3-positive naive CD8 T cells. TCRdb reanalyzed the 5' RACE reads and collapses them to one entry per CDR3 protein, without DNA. The sample includes approximately 56,000 distinct CDR3 sequences. Material for sequencing was memory CD8+ T cells from blood. These receptors were obtained from a human donor in good health. Some clones in this sample may be carry-over from other donors' samples. Each CDR3 is given with its conserved first and last residue. Fields, in order: clone size, J gene, V gene, CDR3 protein. Clone size, where shown, is once, few, many, or a class for clones that have expanded.

- TRBJ1-1 TRBV29-1 CSVDAGLNTEAFF
- TRBJ2-5 TRBV7-8 CASSLPGQYQETQYF
- TRBJ2-1 TRBV20-1 CSTLGPSGGENEQFF
- TRBJ1-1 TRBV7-2 CASRYPLGGGTEAFF
- TRBJ2-7 TRBV2 CASSESVGGTYEQYF
- TRBJ2-1 TRBV7-3 CASSLIPWDEQFF
- TRBJ2-7 TRBV20-1 CSARDLDRDEQYF
medium-sized TRBJ2-1 TRBV21-1 CASSKGPRESSYNEQFF
- TRBJ1-4 TRBV30 CAWSVQVEEEKLCF
- TRBJ2-1 TRBV20-1 CSASGVGLSYNEQFF
- TRBJ1-5 TRBV19 CASMRRDYNQPQHF
- TRBJ2-5 TRBV6-5 CASSYSGETQYF
- TRBJ2-2 TRBV4-1 CASSQPKMGVPSGELFF
- TRBJ2-7 TRBV29-1 CSAEKAPYEQYF
- TRBJ2-1 TRBV6-4 CASSDGGAGNEQFF
- TRBJ2-7 TRBV20-1 CSARDQGTSSYEQYF
- TRBJ1-2 TRBV29-1 CSVEVWQGRGYTF
- TRBJ2-7 TRBV20-1 CSARGETASYEQYF
- TRBJ1-3 TRBV7-2 CASRAGGGNTIYF
- TRBJ2-7 TRBV20-1 CSATRDPPSYEQYF
- TRBJ2-1 TRBV9 CASREGEGSYNEQFF
- TRBJ1-1 TRBV5-1 CASSPGQGGNTEAFF
- TRBJ1-5 TRBV9 CASSGRDSYQPQHF
- TRBJ2-7 TRBV20-1 CSARDTGQSTYEQYF
- TRBJ2-2 TRBV7-9 CASSHKTGAELFF
- TRBJ2-5 TRBV5-1 CASNYRDPQETQYF